These 32 T cell receptor beta chains were all obtained from the same sample, sequenced in a study of cytomegalovirus exposure and HLA in healthy donors. 60 Vbeta and 13 Jbeta primers were used in PCR. Assay used: immunoSEQ multiplex PCR; TCRdb lists only in-frame clones, some missing. The profile shows 200,000 to 250,000 clones, under 80% of them singletons. Specimen: PBMCs. These receptors were taken from a woman aged 25 to 39 in good health and CMV-seronegative.

Only one count was recorded for this clone. The gene calls are TRBV4-1 and TRBJ2-1; TRBD2 might be the D (6 bases). CDR1 and CDR2 from the germline V gene are MGHRA and YSYEKL. The ends were cut back, 4 bases at V and 5 bases at J, with 18 bases in the middle. This CDR3 has 16 amino acids. In DNA form, the CDR3 reads TGCGCCAGCAGCCTCCTAGTCCTCCGGGGGAACAATGAGCAGTTCTTC. Its protein is CASSLLVLRGNNEQFF.

This clone was seen only a few times. The genes are TRBV7-3 and TRBJ2-3; 13 bases match TRBD2. The germline gives CDR1 SGHTA, CDR2 FQGTGA. With 5 bases clipped from V and 4 bases from J, the junction kept 6 bases outside the gene matches. The CDR3 extends over 16 amino acids. The CDR3 DNA sequence: TGTGCCAGCAGCGTGGGACTAGCGGGAAAATCAGATACGCAGTATTTT. This codes for CASSVGLAGKSDTQYF.

The genes are TRBV19 and TRBJ2-1, with a weak D call TRBD1 (7 bases). Trimming left V 5 bases short and J 1 base short, with 12 bases between. Germline assignment: CDR1 LNHDA and CDR2 SQIVND (reference sequence). The CDR3 loop spans 15 amino acids. The CDR3 region has the DNA TGTGCCAGTAGTGCGCAGGGGGGTTCCTACAATGAGCAGTTCTTC. Translating it yields CASSAQGGSYNEQFF.

The V gene is TRBV6-6, the J gene TRBJ2-7, with D perhaps matching TRBD2 (5 bases). This CDR3 is built from 14 residues. V shed 6 bases and J shed 9 bases, with 21 bases lying between them. The germline CDR1 and CDR2 sequences are MNHNY and SVGAGI (reference sequence). CDR3 amino acids: CASRPGSYPGRQYF. The CDR3 nucleotides are TGTGCCAGCAGACCCGGGTCCTACCCGGGGAGGCAGTACTTC.

The gene calls are TRBV5-1 and TRBJ2-5; perhaps TRBD1 as D (5 bases). Judging by the DNA end, TRBJ2-7 fits better; the J call may be wrong. Germline CDR1 and CDR2: SGHRS and YFSETQ. The CDR3 is made up of 15 amino acids. The CDR3 bases are TGCGCCAGCAGTTCTACAGGCCGGAGCTCCTACGAGCAGTACTTC. Translation: CASSSTGRSSYEQYF.

This clone was counted only a few times. The gene calls are TRBV7-6 and TRBJ2-2; tentatively, D is TRBD1 (6 bases). Between the trimmed V and J ends, which lost 4 bases and 3 bases, there was a span of 9 bases. The CDR3 consists of 14 residues. The germline V gene has CDR1 SGHVS and CDR2 FNYEAQ. The CDR3 region has the DNA TGTGCCAGCAGCTCAGGGGTTTACACCGGGGAGCTGTTTTTT. Its translation: CASSSGVYTGELFF.

This clone was seen more than once but under ten times. The V and J genes are TRBV19 and TRBJ2-3; the D gene is possibly TRBD2 (5 bases). Germline assignment: CDR1 LNHDA and CDR2 SQIVND (reference sequence). Between the trimmed V and J ends, which lost 6 bases and 5 bases, there was a span of 15 bases. The CDR3 totals 14 residues. The CDR3 sequence: CASRDAGAEDTQYF. For the CDR3, the DNA is TGTGCCAGTAGAGACGCCGGAGCGGAAGATACGCAGTATTTT.

The rearrangement links TRBV7-2 to TRBJ2-7; 7 bases are shared with TRBD1. V lost 1 base, J lost 0 bases, and 9 bases stayed unmatched. The germline V gene has CDR1 SGHTA and CDR2 FQGNSA. The CDR3 covers 17 residues. CDR3 region: CASSLDGMDRSSYEQYF. In nucleotides, the CDR3 is TGTGCCAGCAGCTTAGACGGGATGGACAGGAGCTCCTACGAGCAGTACTTC.

The chain combines TRBV5-1 with TRBJ1-4, with D tentatively TRBD1 (5 bases). The germline gives CDR1 SGHRS, CDR2 YFSETQ. The CDR3 consists of 17 residues. The V end was cut by 0 bases, the J end by 7 bases, with 19 bases between. The CDR3, as DNA: TGCGCCAGCAGCTTGGGGGTAGGAGTCCAGGGAGGTGAAAAACTGTTTTTT. It codes for CASSLGVGVQGGEKLFF. Supplemented by reference TRBV5-1 and TRBJ1-4, the full variable domain reads KAGVTQTPRYLIKTRGQQVTLSCSPISGHRSVSWYQQTPGQGLQFLFEYFSETQRNKGNFPGRFSGRQFSNSRSEMNVSTLELGDSALYLCASSLGVGVQGGEKLFFGSGTQLSVL.

A word on this clone: The junction does not match germline at one end; this may be a read error. Other DNA sequences in this sample translate to the same CDR3. V usage is TRBV7-9 and J usage is TRBJ1-1; D not resolved. This CDR3 is built from 13 residues. The germline CDR1 and CDR2 sequences are SEHNR and FQNEAQ (reference sequence). This CDR3 is CSSSRSLNTEAFF. The CDR3 DNA reads TGTTCCAGCAGCCGTTCCTTGAACACTGAAGCTTTCTTT. Looking up the rest from reference TRBV7-9 and TRBJ1-1 gives the full variable domain: DTGVSQNPRHKITKRGQNVTFRCDPISEHNRLYWYRQTLGQGPEFLTYFQNEAQLEKSRLLSDRFSAERPKGSFSTLEIQRTEQGDSAMYLCSSSRSLNTEAFFGQGTRLTVV.

The gene calls are TRBV18 and TRBJ2-1; D may be TRBD2 (6 bases). The CDR3 length is 14 residues. Looked up from germline, CDR1 is KGHSH and CDR2 is LQKENI. With 6 bases removed from V and 4 bases from J, the gap between germline ends came to 13 bases. CDR3 sequence reads: CASSYRDFYNEQFF. The CDR3 nucleotides are TGTGCCAGCTCTTACCGGGACTTTTACAATGAGCAGTTCTTC. Complete variable domain (other parts from reference TRBV18 and TRBJ2-1): NAGVMQNPRHLVRRRGQEARLRCSPMKGHSHVYWYRQLPEEGLKFMVYLQKENIIDESGMPKERFSAEFPKEGPSILRIQQVVRGDSAAYFCASSYRDFYNEQFFGPGTRLTVL.

The V call is TRBV10-1, the J call TRBJ2-1, with TRBD2 identical over 8 bases. Per the germline V gene, CDR1 is WNHNN and CDR2 is SYGVQD (reference sequence). V lost 6 bases, J lost 5 bases, and 3 bases stayed unmatched. The CDR3 is made up of 13 amino acids. CDR3 region: CASSPGLDNEQFF. CDR3 in DNA: TGCGCCAGCAGCCCGGGACTAGACAATGAGCAGTTCTTC.

The chain couples TRBV18 to TRBJ2-5, with a tentative D call TRBD1 (5 bases). Germline V lookup: CDR1 KGHSH, CDR2 LQKENI. This CDR3 is built from 14 residues. Between the trimmed V and J ends, which lost 4 bases and 0 bases, there was a span of 9 bases. Here the CDR3 reads CASSLRQNQETQYF. The CDR3 DNA reads as TGTGCCAGCTCACTACGACAGAACCAAGAGACCCAGTACTTC. Combining the CDR3 with reference TRBV18 and TRBJ2-5 gives the whole variable domain NAGVMQNPRHLVRRRGQEARLRCSPMKGHSHVYWYRQLPEEGLKFMVYLQKENIIDESGMPKERFSAEFPKEGPSILRIQQVVRGDSAAYFCASSLRQNQETQYFGPGTRLLVL.

This clone showed up just once. The chain is built from TRBV7-3 and TRBJ1-5, with 8 nucleotides matching TRBD1. Unmatched junction bases numbered 11, after V lost 5 bases and J lost 2 bases. The CDR3 runs to 17 residues. Germline V lookup: CDR1 SGHTA, CDR2 FQGTGA. The CDR3 region is CASSRQGMGLGNQPQHF. CDR3 sequence (DNA): TGTGCCAGCAGCAGACAGGGGATGGGGCTGGGCAATCAGCCCCAGCATTTT.

The V gene is TRBV30, the J gene TRBJ2-5, with TRBD1 identical over 8 bases. The CDR3 is 14 residues long. Germline V lookup: CDR1 GTSNPN, CDR2 SVGIG (reference sequence). The J segment lost 4 bases and the V segment lost 2 bases, leaving 6 bases of the junction unmatched. In DNA form, the CDR3 reads TGTGCCTGGAGTATTAACAGGGGGTCAGAGACCCAGTACTTC. The encoded protein is CAWSINRGSETQYF.

This rearrangement joins TRBV6-5 to TRBJ1-1; TRBD1 agrees at 7 bases. CDR1 and CDR2 (germline): MNHEY, SVGAGI. This CDR3 is built from 14 residues. The trim removed 9 bases at V and 0 bases at J, leaving 7 bases unmatched. DNA for the CDR3: TGTGCCAGTAGTAGACAGGGATTGAACACTGAAGCTTTCTTT. Translating gives CASSRQGLNTEAFF.

This clone was observed a few times. The chain is built from TRBV7-2 and TRBJ2-3; the D is unclear. Trimming removed 3 bases from V and 3 bases from J, with 7 bases in between. Per the germline V gene, CDR1 is SGHTA and CDR2 is FQGNSA. The CDR3 is 13 residues long. The CDR3 here is CASSLESTDTQYF. Written as DNA, the CDR3 is TGTGCCAGCAGCTTGGAGTCTACAGATACGCAGTATTTT. Together with reference TRBV7-2 and TRBJ2-3, the CDR3 gives the full variable domain: GAGVSQSPSNKVTEKGKDVELRCDPISGHTALYWYRQSLGQGLEFLIYFQGNSAPDKSGLPSDRFSAERTGGSVSTLTIQRTQQEDSAVYLCASSLESTDTQYFGPGTRLTVL.

The gene calls are TRBV7-9 and TRBJ2-1; a weak D match, TRBD2 (6 bases). This CDR3 contains 16 residues. Germline V gene data show CDR1 as SEHNR and CDR2 as FQNEAQ (reference sequence). Deletions cut 3 bases from V and 5 bases from J, with 17 bases between. The CDR3 reads CASSFVLGGVNNEQFF. The DNA for the CDR3 is TGTGCCAGCAGCTTCGTTCTGGGCGGGGTGAACAATGAGCAGTTCTTC.

Only one count was recorded for this clone. CDR3 sequence: CASSSLRTGISGNTIYF. CDR3 DNA sequence: TGTGCCAGCAGTTCCTTAAGGACAGGGATTTCTGGAAACACCATATATTTT. The chain combines TRBV11-2 with TRBJ1-3; 8 nucleotides line up with TRBD1. The CDR3 has 17 amino acids. The trim removed 6 bases at V and 1 base at J, leaving 11 bases unmatched. In germline, CDR1 is SGHAT, CDR2 FQNNGV.

The genes are TRBV6-6 and TRBJ1-2; 8 positions agree with TRBD1. Looked up from germline, CDR1 is MNHNY and CDR2 is SVGAGI (reference sequence). The CDR3 length is 12 residues. After removal of 2 bases from V and 14 bases from J, the junction contained 7 bases not matched to a gene. The chain's CDR3 is CASSYDRDRQTF. CDR3 in DNA: TGTGCCAGCAGTTACGACCGGGACAGGCAAACCTTC.

In nucleotides, the CDR3 is TGTGCCAGTAGTCTCCCGGGACAGAAGGCCAATGAGCAGTTCTTC. This sequence encodes CASSLPGQKANEQFF. The V and J genes are TRBV19 and TRBJ2-1, with 7 bases matching TRBD1. The CDR3 spans 15 residues. V was pared by 5 bases and J by 6 bases, with 10 bases of the junction left unmatched. Germline loops: CDR1 LNHDA, CDR2 SQIVND (reference sequence).

The rearrangement joins TRBV4-1 to TRBJ1-2; D remains unclear. The CDR3 spans 14 residues. CDR1 is MGHRA, CDR2 YSYEKL, per germline. Trimming took 4 bases from V and 10 from J, leaving 19 bases between them. The CDR3 DNA reads as TGCGCCAGCAGCCCGTCGTGGAGGGTTTGGTTCTACACCTTC. Amino acid sequence: CASSPSWRVWFYTF.

The chain uses TRBV6-5 and TRBJ1-5, with D hard to call. The V end lost 5 bases, the J end lost 9 bases, and 8 bases lay between the germline ends. Germline assignment: CDR1 MNHEY and CDR2 SVGAGI. The CDR3 is 11 residues long. CDR3: CASSPRWPQHF. The CDR3 DNA is TGTGCCAGCAGTCCCCGGTGGCCCCAGCATTTT.

The V and J genes are TRBV2 and TRBJ2-1; 8 bases line up with TRBD2. The CDR3 loop spans 18 amino acids. The trim removed 10 bases at V and 4 bases at J, leaving 21 bases unmatched. The germline gives CDR1 SNHLY, CDR2 FYNNEI. The CDR3 here is CAITRGTSGAVEYNEQFF. The CDR3 coding sequence is TGTGCCATCACCAGGGGAACTAGCGGAGCGGTGGAGTACAATGAGCAGTTCTTC.

The chain carries TRBV4-2 and TRBJ1-1; 7 bases are shared with TRBD1. The CDR3 length is 15 residues. CDR1 is LGHNA, CDR2 YNFKEQ, per germline. V lost 4 bases, J lost 3 bases, and 8 bases stayed unmatched. Written as DNA, the CDR3 is TGTGCCAGCAGCCGAATACAGGGGAAGGACACTGAAGCTTTCTTT. Protein product: CASSRIQGKDTEAFF.

The chain recombines TRBV6-1 with TRBJ1-2, with D hard to call. In germline, CDR1 is MNHNS, CDR2 SASEGT. Trimming shortened V by 6 bases and J by 3 bases, and 11 bases separated the two germline ends. The CDR3 loop spans 13 amino acids. The CDR3, as DNA: TGTGCCAGCAGCCGCGACGGAGACTATGGCTACACCTTC. Protein: CASSRDGDYGYTF.

This chain links TRBV6-6 with TRBJ2-5; 8 bases fit TRBD2. This CDR3 has 14 amino acids. The junction had 6 bases not matched to a gene; V was cut back by 6 bases and J by 3 bases. Per the germline V gene, CDR1 is MNHNY and CDR2 is SVGAGI (reference sequence). The CDR3 nucleotides read TGTGCCAGCAGACCCCTCGGGAGGGAAGAGACCCAGTACTTC. It is translated as CASRPLGREETQYF.

The chain joins TRBV6-5 to TRBJ2-7, with 11 bases that match TRBD2. The CDR3 is made up of 14 amino acids. Germline V CDR1 and CDR2: MNHEY, SVGAGI. Trimming cost V 10 bases and J 1 base; bases outside gene matches: 6. CDR3 region: CATTLAGGSYEQYF. Here the CDR3 DNA reads TGTGCCACCACCTTAGCGGGAGGGTCCTACGAGCAGTACTTC.

This chain connects TRBV15 to TRBJ2-5; the match to TRBD1 covers 8 bases. V gave up 3 bases and J gave up 0 bases; unmatched junction bases: 6. The length of the CDR3 is 16 residues. Germline CDR1 reads LNHNV; CDR2 reads YYDKDF (reference sequence). The CDR3 here is CATSRSTGGYQETQYF. The CDR3 DNA reads as TGTGCCACCAGCAGGAGTACAGGGGGGTACCAAGAGACCCAGTACTTC.

This clone occurred a few times. The chain employs TRBV2 and TRBJ2-5, with TRBD1 matching 8 bases. V was pared by 6 bases and J by 5 bases, with 5 bases of the junction left unmatched. Germline assignment: CDR1 SNHLY and CDR2 FYNNEI. The CDR3 sequence is 13 residues long. CDR3 DNA sequence: TGTGCCAGCAGGGACAGGGATGGCGAGACCCAGTACTTC. It encodes CASRDRDGETQYF.

V and J are TRBV6-5 and TRBJ1-2; D may be TRBD1 (5 bases). V lost 7 bases to trimming and J lost 8 bases, with 17 bases between them. Germline CDR1 is MNHEY and CDR2 is SVGAGI. CDR3 length: 13 amino acids. The CDR3 DNA follows: TGTGCCAGCACCCCAGGCAGGGTAAAAGGCTACACCTTC. Translating gives CASTPGRVKGYTF.

This chain joins TRBV7-9 and TRBJ2-1; D might be TRBD2 (5 bases). Trimming shortened V by 5 bases and J by 5 bases, and 19 bases separated the two germline ends. The CDR3 is 16 amino acids. Germline CDR1 is SEHNR and CDR2 is FQNEAQ (reference sequence). The CDR3 DNA reads as TGTGCCAGCAGCGCCCGGGGAAGTAAGGGCCACAATGAGCAGTTCTTC. This encodes CASSARGSKGHNEQFF.